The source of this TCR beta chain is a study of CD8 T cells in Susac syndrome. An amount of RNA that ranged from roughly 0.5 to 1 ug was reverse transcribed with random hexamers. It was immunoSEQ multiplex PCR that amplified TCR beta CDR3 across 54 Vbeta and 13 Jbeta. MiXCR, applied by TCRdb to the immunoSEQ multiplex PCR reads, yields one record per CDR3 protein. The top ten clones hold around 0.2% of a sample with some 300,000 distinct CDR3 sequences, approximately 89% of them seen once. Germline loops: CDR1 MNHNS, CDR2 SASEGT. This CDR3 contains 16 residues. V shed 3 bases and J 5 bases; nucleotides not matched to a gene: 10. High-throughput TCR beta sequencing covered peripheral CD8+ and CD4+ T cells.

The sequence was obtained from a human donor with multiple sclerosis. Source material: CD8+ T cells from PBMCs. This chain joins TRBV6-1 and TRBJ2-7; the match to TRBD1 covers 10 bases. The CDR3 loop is CASSDLIGQGGDEQYF. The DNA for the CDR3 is TGTGCCAGCAGTGACCTCATAGGACAGGGGGGCGACGAGCAGTACTTC.